The rows below give T cell receptor beta chains drawn from one sample of a study of T cell responses to AZD1222 COVID-19 vaccine. Some clones are missing from TCRdb's copy, which holds only in-frame ones; the method was immunoSEQ multiplex PCR. The table includes about 190,000 clones, roughly 91% detected once. This material consisted of peripheral blood, taken on day 0 of AZD1222 vaccination. These receptors were taken from an adult in good health. Both conserved end residues are part of each CDR3. D genes are given only for firm matches.

CDR3 protein	CDR3 DNA	V gene	D gene	J gene
CASSLGPATYEQYF	TGTGCCAGCAGCTTGGGACCCGCGACGTACGAGCAGTACTTC	TRBV11-1	-	TRBJ2-7
CASSEGGGDQPQHF	TGTGCCAGCTCAGAAGGCGGGGGGGATCAGCCCCAGCATTTT	TRBV18	-	TRBJ1-5
CASSQDGGHYNEQFF	TGTGCCAGCAGCCAAGACGGGGGGCACTACAATGAGCAGTTCTTC	TRBV14	-	TRBJ2-1
CASSPPTVPYGYTF	TGTGCCAGCAGCCCACCGACGGTTCCCTATGGCTACACCTTC	TRBV5-8	-	TRBJ1-2
CASAGQNQPQHF	TGTGCCAGCGCTGGACAGAATCAGCCCCAGCATTTT	TRBV2	-	TRBJ1-5
CASSGGERPDYEQYF	TGTGCCAGCAGTGGCGGAGAGCGACCGGATTACGAGCAGTACTTC	TRBV9	-	TRBJ2-7
CASSVGTSGNTQYF	TGTGCCAGCAGCGTCGGGACTAGCGGAAATACGCAGTATTTT	TRBV7-2	TRBD2	TRBJ2-3
CASSLVDDRDNQPQHF	TGCGCCAGCAGCCTCGTAGATGACAGGGACAATCAGCCCCAGCATTTT	TRBV4-1	TRBD1	TRBJ1-5
CAWNRGNTGELFF	TGTGCCTGGAACAGGGGAAACACCGGGGAGCTGTTTTTT	TRBV30	TRBD1	TRBJ2-2
CARSWPLGRLSYEQYF	TGTGCCAGAAGCTGGCCCTTGGGGAGGCTCTCCTACGAGCAGTACTTC	TRBV5-3	-	TRBJ2-7
CASSDPTVSGANVLTF	TGTGCCAGCAGTGACCCAACGGTCTCTGGGGCCAACGTCCTGACTTTC	TRBV2	-	TRBJ2-6